The 8 T cell receptor beta chains listed next were all sequenced from one sample in a study of T cell responses to AZD1222 COVID-19 vaccine. Libraries were prepared by immunoSEQ multiplex PCR; TCRdb keeps only in-frame clonotypes and omits some of them. The sample contains 100,000 to 150,000 clones, 84% of which appear only once. The sequencing here drew on peripheral blood, taken 28 days after the second AZD1222 dose. Receptors originate from an adult who received the AZD1222 COVID-19 vaccine.

V gene TRBV6-2 or TRBV6-3 combines with J gene TRBJ2-2; D call uncertain. In germline, CDR1 is MNHEY, CDR2 SVGEGT. There are 17 residues in the CDR3. V lost 4 bases to trimming and J lost 0 bases, with 15 bases between them. CDR3 region: CASSSPHSPSNTGELFF. The CDR3 nucleotides are TGTGCCAGCAGTTCCCCACATTCACCCTCGAACACCGGGGAGCTGTTTTTT.

The chain has TRBV5-1 and TRBJ2-5; no reliable D call. Germline V gene sequence: CDR1 SGHRS, CDR2 YFSETQ. The ends were cut back, 2 bases at V and 5 bases at J, with 4 bases in the middle. The CDR3 has 11 residues. CDR3 in DNA: TGCGCCAGCAGCTTTTTGGAGACCCAGTACTTC. It yields the protein CASSFLETQYF.

The chain employs TRBV16 and TRBJ1-4; the D is unclear. This CDR3 comprises 15 residues. V lost 1 base to trimming and J lost 0 bases, with 6 bases between them. The germline V gene has CDR1 KGHSY and CDR2 FQNENV. The CDR3 sequence: CASSQLAPTNEKLFF. The CDR3 DNA reads TGTGCCAGCAGCCAATTGGCACCAACTAATGAAAAACTGTTTTTT.

This chain links TRBV27 with TRBJ1-4; D remains ambiguous. CDR1 MNHEY and CDR2 SMNVEV come from the germline V gene (reference sequence). Trimming removed 1 base from V and 2 bases from J, with 14 bases in between. The CDR3 contains 17 residues. The CDR3, as DNA: TGTGCCAGCAGTTTATTAGGCCTGGCAAGCACTAATGAAAAACTGTTTTTT. This translates into CASSLLGLASTNEKLFF.

This rearrangement joins TRBV7-2 to TRBJ1-1; 7 nucleotides line up with TRBD1. Unmatched junction bases numbered 12, after V lost 2 bases and J lost 0 bases. The CDR3 is made up of 18 amino acids. The V gene's germline CDR1 is SGHTA and CDR2 FQGNSA. The CDR3 sequence is CASSLSYGTVYMNTEAFF. The CDR3 DNA reads TGTGCCAGCAGCTTATCCTATGGGACAGTATACATGAACACTGAAGCTTTCTTT.

The chain couples TRBV6-1 to TRBJ2-6; D is possibly TRBD1 (6 bases). This CDR3 has 16 amino acids. Trimming took off 3 bases at V and 2 bases at J, with 11 bases between the two ends. CDR1 is MNHNS and CDR2 is SASEGT in the germline V gene. CDR3 coding DNA: TGTGCCAGCAGTGATCCAGGGACAACTGGGGCCAACGTCCTGACTTTC. Protein product: CASSDPGTTGANVLTF.

The rearrangement uses TRBV4-2 and TRBJ1-5; weak D call: TRBD1 (5 bases). The CDR3 contains 15 residues. Looked up from germline, CDR1 is LGHNA and CDR2 is YNFKEQ. The V end lost 2 bases, the J end lost 3 bases, and 11 bases lay between the germline ends. CDR3 residues: CASSQTDRNNQPQHF. For the CDR3, the DNA is TGTGCCAGCAGCCAAACCGACAGAAACAATCAGCCCCAGCATTTT.

V usage is TRBV23-1 and J usage is TRBJ2-7, with 7 bases fitting TRBD1. TRBV23-1 is an open reading frame, and its role is uncertain. This CDR3 has 12 amino acids. Trimming removed 8 bases from V and 2 bases from J; junction bases left unmatched: 3. The CDR3 sequence is CASGDRAYEQYF. The CDR3 region has the DNA TGCGCCAGCGGAGACAGGGCCTACGAGCAGTACTTC.